These T cell receptor beta chains were read from a single sample in a study of blood T cell repertoires in COVID-19. Generated by immunoSEQ multiplex PCR, the TCRdb table keeps only in-frame clones and is missing some. Among roughly 100,000 clones, roughly four fifths were seen once, and the ten largest hold about 5%. The sample taken for sequencing was peripheral blood. Receptor source: a man aged 55 to 70 with acute or convalescent COVID-19. CDR3s include the opening cysteine and the closing phenylalanine or tryptophan. Each record gives: D gene, J gene, clone size, V gene, CDR3 protein, CDR3 DNA. The D gene is left open where the match is weak. Size is stated for part of the rows, as once, few or many counts, or as a class when the clone is expanded.

.	TRBJ2-1	.	TRBV27	CASSLSGTYNEQFF	TGTGCCAGCAGTTTATCTGGCACCTACAATGAGCAGTTCTTC
TRBD2	TRBJ2-3	few	TRBV5-5	CASSLLAGRADTQYF	TGTGCCAGCAGCTTGCTAGCGGGAAGGGCAGATACGCAGTATTTT
.	TRBJ1-5	.	TRBV6-6	CASSPIRGTGSNQPQHF	TGTGCCAGCAGTCCCATTAGGGGGACGGGTAGCAATCAGCCCCAGCATTTT
.	TRBJ2-5	.	TRBV3-1/TRBV3-2	CASSSLGERETQYF	TGTGCCAGCAGCTCCCTCGGGGAAAGAGAGACCCAGTACTTC
.	TRBJ2-1	.	TRBV18	CASSTGLASEQFF	TGTGCCAGCTCAACAGGGTTAGCTAGTGAGCAGTTCTTC
.	TRBJ2-5	.	TRBV7-8	CASSLGQMYQETQYF	TGTGCCAGCAGCTTGGGACAAATGTACCAAGAGACCCAGTACTTC
TRBD1	TRBJ1-4	once	TRBV19	CASKKRTGGITNEKLFF	TGTGCCAGTAAAAAGAGGACAGGGGGTATAACTAATGAAAAACTGTTTTTT
TRBD1	TRBJ2-7	.	TRBV5-1	CASSRDSYEQYF	TGCGCCAGCAGCCGGGACAGTTACGAGCAGTACTTC
.	TRBJ2-7	.	TRBV2	CASTPQGYEQYF	TGTGCCAGCACCCCACAGGGCTACGAGCAGTACTTC
TRBD1	TRBJ1-5	.	TRBV28	CASPPGQGYSNQPQHF	TGTGCCAGCCCCCCGGGACAGGGTTATAGCAATCAGCCCCAGCATTTT
.	TRBJ1-2	few	TRBV11-3	CASSLDSGTYGYTF	TGTGCCAGCAGCTTAGATTCCGGTACCTATGGCTACACCTTC
TRBD2	TRBJ2-2	.	TRBV7-8	CASSLRTSGRRNTGELFF	TGTGCCAGCAGCCTCCGGACTAGCGGGAGAAGGAACACCGGGGAGCTGTTTTTT
.	TRBJ2-5	.	TRBV9	CASSGGQTQDQYF	TGTGCCAGCAGCGGCGGACAGACCCAAGACCAGTACTTC
.	TRBJ1-1	once	TRBV19	CASNAVARTEAFF	TGTGCCAGTAACGCAGTGGCACGCACTGAAGCTTTCTTT
.	TRBJ1-4	.	TRBV5-4	CASSLRSPNEKLFF	TGTGCCAGCAGTTTGCGGAGTCCTAATGAAAAACTGTTTTTT
TRBD1	TRBJ1-2	.	TRBV3-1/TRBV3-2	CASSQTGTGTYTF	TGTGCCAGCAGCCAAACCGGGACAGGGACCTACACCTTC
.	TRBJ2-1	.	TRBV27	CASSLYNEQFF	TGTGCCAGCAGCCTATACAATGAGCAGTTCTTC
TRBD1	TRBJ1-3	.	TRBV24-1	CATSDTIGQGLSGNTIYF	TGTGCCACCAGTGACACTATAGGACAGGGACTCTCTGGAAACACCATATATTTT
TRBD2	TRBJ2-1	.	TRBV4-1	CASSPRRASGEMNEQFF	TGCGCCAGCAGCCCTCGACGGGCTAGCGGGGAGATGAATGAGCAGTTCTTC
TRBD2	TRBJ2-3	once	TRBV28	CASRGGLAPDTQYF	TGTGCCAGCAGGGGGGGACTAGCCCCAGATACGCAGTATTTT
TRBD2	TRBJ2-7	.	TRBV27	CASRTGTSGTYEQYF	TGTGCCAGCAGAACAGGGACTAGCGGAACCTACGAGCAGTACTTC
.	TRBJ2-5	.	TRBV2	CASSVTRQETQYF	TGTGCCAGCAGTGTGACTAGACAAGAGACCCAGTACTTC
.	TRBJ1-5	.	TRBV7-9	CASSAVGGSNQPQHF	TGTGCCAGCAGCGCTGTAGGGGGTAGCAATCAGCCCCAGCATTTT
TRBD2	TRBJ2-7	.	TRBV4-1	CASSQVGTSSYEQYF	TGCGCCAGCAGCCAAGTGGGGACTAGTTCCTACGAGCAGTACTTC
TRBD2	TRBJ2-5	once	TRBV6-5	CASTIGLAGGETQYF	TGTGCCAGCACCATCGGACTAGCGGGGGGTGAGACCCAGTACTTC
TRBD2	TRBJ2-1	.	TRBV7-9	CASSLEPLAGGYNEQFF	TGTGCCAGCAGCTTAGAACCCCTAGCGGGAGGCTACAATGAGCAGTTCTTC
.	TRBJ2-2	.	TRBV28	CASSLWSGSHTGELFF	TGTGCCAGCAGTTTATGGTCCGGGAGCCACACCGGGGAGCTGTTTTTT
TRBD2	TRBJ2-5	.	TRBV7-3	CASSLNAGTNLGETQYF	TGTGCCAGCAGCTTAAACGCCGGGACTAATTTAGGAGAGACCCAGTACTTC
.	TRBJ1-4	.	TRBV28	CASWGTSTNEKLFF	TGTGCCAGTTGGGGGACATCTACTAATGAAAAACTGTTTTTT
TRBD1	TRBJ2-5	.	TRBV7-3	CASSLRGRGPVETQYF	TGTGCCAGCAGCTTAAGGGGCAGGGGGCCGGTAGAGACCCAGTACTTC
.	TRBJ1-2	few	TRBV20-1	CSATRRDGYTF	TGCAGTGCTACAAGACGGGATGGCTACACCTTC
.	TRBJ2-3	.	TRBV7-9	CASSWGTPSTDTQYF	TGTGCCAGCAGCTGGGGGACACCTAGCACAGATACGCAGTATTTT
.	TRBJ2-7	few	TRBV4-1	CASSQGHGPDYEQYF	TGCGCCAGCAGCCAAGGACACGGCCCAGACTACGAGCAGTACTTC
TRBD1	TRBJ2-3	.	TRBV10-1	CASSPGQGVRTDTQYF	TGCGCCAGCAGTCCGGGACAGGGGGTGCGCACAGATACGCAGTATTTT
TRBD1	TRBJ1-6	.	TRBV10-3	CAISLDRANSPLHF	TGTGCCATCAGTCTCGACAGGGCAAATTCACCCCTCCACTTT
TRBD1	TRBJ1-6	many	TRBV10-3	CAISETPGQKNSPLHF	TGTGCCATCAGTGAGACACCGGGACAGAAGAATTCACCCCTCCACTTT
TRBD1	TRBJ1-4	.	TRBV5-4	CASSWDRDSEKLFF	TGTGCCAGCAGCTGGGACAGGGATTCGGAAAAACTGTTTTTT
.	TRBJ2-5	.	TRBV10-3	CAISAGDSQETQYF	TGTGCCATCAGTGCTGGGGACTCGCAAGAGACCCAGTACTTC
TRBD1	TRBJ1-6	.	TRBV6-4	CASSEGQGGSPLHF	TGTGCCAGCAGTGAAGGACAGGGGGGTTCACCCCTCCACTTT